This T cell receptor beta chain was obtained from a study of radiation and T cells in renal cell carcinoma. The study, taken as a whole, reports: Top tumor clonotypes rose in blood 2 weeks post-radiation, then contracted.

Germline V CDR1 and CDR2: WNHNN, SYGVQD (reference sequence). The V gene lost 3 bases and the J gene lost 0 bases, with 8 bases spanning the gap. The CDR3 is made up of 15 amino acids. TCRdb keeps only in-frame clones here, not all; method: immunoSEQ multiplex PCR. This sample carries 150,000 or so clones, 88% of them seen once, and the ten largest clones take 10% to 12%. This clone appeared once. The antigen is unknown. Time point described: blood 4 weeks post-SBRT, at nephrectomy. The treatment: 15 Gy SBRT to primary tumor, nephrectomy 4 weeks later. Nephrectomy followed 15 Gy stereotactic body radiation by 4 weeks.

The rearrangement uses TRBV10-1 and TRBJ1-4; weak D call: TRBD1 (6 bases). The sample here was blood, taken from a patient whose treatment included radiotherapy and nephrectomy. The sequence came from a woman aged 45-60 years with renal cell carcinoma. This CDR3 reads CASSEGGATNEKLFF. The CDR3, as DNA: TGCGCCAGCAGTGAAGGGGGTGCAACTAATGAAAAACTGTTTTTT.